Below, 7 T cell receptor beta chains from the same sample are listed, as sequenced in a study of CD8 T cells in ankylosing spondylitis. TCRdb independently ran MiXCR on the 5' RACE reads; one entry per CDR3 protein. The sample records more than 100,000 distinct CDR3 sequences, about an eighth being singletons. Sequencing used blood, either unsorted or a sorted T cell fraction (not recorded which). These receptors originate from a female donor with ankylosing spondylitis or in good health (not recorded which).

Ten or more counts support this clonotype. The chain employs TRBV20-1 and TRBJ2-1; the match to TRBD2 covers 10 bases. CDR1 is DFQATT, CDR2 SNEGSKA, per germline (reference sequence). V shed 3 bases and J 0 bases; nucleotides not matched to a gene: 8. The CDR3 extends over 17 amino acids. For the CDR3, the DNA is TGCAGTGCTAGTGGTAGCGGGAGGCCCAGCTCCTACAATGAGCAGTTCTTC. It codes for CSASGSGRPSSYNEQFF.

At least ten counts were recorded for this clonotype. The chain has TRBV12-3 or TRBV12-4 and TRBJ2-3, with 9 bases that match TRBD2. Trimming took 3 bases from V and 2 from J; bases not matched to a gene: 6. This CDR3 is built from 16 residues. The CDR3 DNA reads TGTGCCAGCAGTTTTGGGCTAGCGGGGCCCACAGATACGCAGTATTTT. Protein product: CASSFGLAGPTDTQYF.

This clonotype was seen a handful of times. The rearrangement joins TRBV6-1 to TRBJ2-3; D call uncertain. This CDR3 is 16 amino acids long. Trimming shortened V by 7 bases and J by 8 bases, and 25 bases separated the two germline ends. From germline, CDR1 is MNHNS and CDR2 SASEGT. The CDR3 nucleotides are TGTGCCAGCACCACCTCATCGAGAGACCCCCTTCCTACGCAGTATTTT. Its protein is CASTTSSRDPLPTQYF.

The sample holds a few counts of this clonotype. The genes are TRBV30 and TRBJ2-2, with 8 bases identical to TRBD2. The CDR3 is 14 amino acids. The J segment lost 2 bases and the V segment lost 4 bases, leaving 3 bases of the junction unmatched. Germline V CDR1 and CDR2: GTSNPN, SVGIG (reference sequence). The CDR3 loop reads CAWTGGPNTGELFF. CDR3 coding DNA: TGTGCCTGGACGGGAGGGCCTAACACCGGGGAGCTGTTTTTT. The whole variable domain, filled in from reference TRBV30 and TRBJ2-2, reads SQTIHQWPATLVQPVGSPLSLECTVEGTSNPNLYWYRQAAGRGLQLLFYSVGIGQISSEVPQNLSASRPQDRQFILSSKKLLLSDSGFYLCAWTGGPNTGELFFGEGSRLTVL.

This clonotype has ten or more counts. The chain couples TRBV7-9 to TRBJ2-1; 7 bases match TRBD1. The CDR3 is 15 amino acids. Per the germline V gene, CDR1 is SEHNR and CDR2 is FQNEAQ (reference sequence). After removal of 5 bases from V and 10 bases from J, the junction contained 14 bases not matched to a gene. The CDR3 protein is CASSAPRDSLWEQFF. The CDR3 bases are TGTGCCAGCAGCGCACCTAGGGACAGTCTTTGGGAGCAGTTCTTC.

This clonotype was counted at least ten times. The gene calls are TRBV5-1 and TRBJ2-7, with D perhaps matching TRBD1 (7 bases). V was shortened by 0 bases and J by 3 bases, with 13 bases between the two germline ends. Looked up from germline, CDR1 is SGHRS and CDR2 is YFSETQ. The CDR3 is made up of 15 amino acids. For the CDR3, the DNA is TGCGCCAGCAGCTTGGCCGGAGGGGGCAACTACGAGCAGTACTTC. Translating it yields CASSLAGGGNYEQYF.

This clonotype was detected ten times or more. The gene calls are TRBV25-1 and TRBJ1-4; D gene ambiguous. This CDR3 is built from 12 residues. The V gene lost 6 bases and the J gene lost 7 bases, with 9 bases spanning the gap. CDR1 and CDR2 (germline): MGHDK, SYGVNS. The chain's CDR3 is CASSSVSEKLFF. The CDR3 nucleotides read TGTGCCAGCAGCTCAGTGAGTGAAAAACTGTTTTTT.